Listed below are T cell receptor beta chains from one sample, sequenced in a study of cytomegalovirus exposure and HLA in healthy donors. Here immunoSEQ multiplex PCR was the method, and the copy in TCRdb shows in-frame clones only, minus some. Here the sample spans approximately 180,000 clones, 87% being singletons. Sequenced input: PBMCs. These receptors were obtained from a girl younger than two in good health and CMV-seronegative. Each CDR3 is given without its conserved first and last residue. The order of the fields is V gene, CDR3 protein.

TRBV30	AWSVQGYQPQH
TRBV13	ASSLAGGEQY
TRBV6-5	ASGTDEKLF
TRBV11-2	ASSSLVGGEKGGYT
TRBV2	ASSPPRPHTSYNSPLH
TRBV9	ASAKEYRGAEAF
TRBV30	AWSALYGYT
TRBV7-3	ASSGQGAFDEQF
TRBV5-1	ASKAGVIPTDTQY
TRBV7-3	ASSLTDIKETQY
TRBV12-5	ASGLEAGGEQY
TRBV7-3	ASSPGQGKSFGYT
TRBV7-2	ASSPERLAGQY
TRBV7-6	ASSLIASGGAAGSYNEQF
TRBV7-8	ASSWGTSGGEKF
TRBV19	ASSTSRGADTQY
TRBV25-1	ASRGASGGQETQY
TRBV7-9	ASSLSARHNEKLF
TRBV29-1	SVEDRTDYEQY
TRBV18	ASSPVRTTGFNEKLF
TRBV5-1	ASSGGQGVYEQY
TRBV5-5	ASSTQRFDWSLEAF
TRBV28	ASSPPNFLQWYEQF
TRBV7-9	ASRILAGGAHEQF